This T cell receptor (beta chain) was retrieved from a study of neoadjuvant anti-PD-1 for oral cavity cancer. The CDR3 extends over 15 amino acids. V was trimmed by 2 bases and J by 4 bases, leaving 13 bases between them. CDR1 is PRHDT, CDR2 FYEKMQ, per germline (reference sequence). The patients had HPV-negative, locally advanced oral cavity squamous cell carcinoma. This clone is termed medium-sized. TCRdb's copy holds only in-frame clones and misses some; the assay was immunoSEQ multiplex PCR. The table records under 14,000 clones, about 51% of them present only once. The sequenced sample was tumor tissue, obtained before nivolumab (anti-PD-1) treatment. The rearrangement uses TRBV13 and TRBJ2-3; a possible D gene is TRBD2 (5 bases). The clonotype was recovered from a person aged 40 to 85 with oral cavity squamous cell carcinoma. The DNA of the CDR3 is TGTGCCAGCAGCTTATGGGGAGCGGTCGCAGATACGCAGTATTTT. Protein sequence: CASSLWGAVADTQYF.